These 13 T cell receptor beta chains share one sample of origin, sequenced in a study of TET2 disruption in CD19-targeted CAR T cells. Treatment of the sample: autologous CTL019 cells: CD19 CAR with 4-1BB and CD3 zeta domains. Their antigens remain unidentified. Profiled with immunoSEQ multiplex PCR; TCRdb holds only in-frame clones, not every one. The listing records around 27,000 clones. The sample in question was CD8- CAR+ T cells sorted from cultured blood T cells, obtained for CD19 CAR T cell therapy. Subset indicated: CD8-negative CAR-positive T cells from the infusion product. Receptor source: a man between 65 and 79 years old with chronic lymphocytic leukemia.

The CDR3 sequence: CASSRDSGVTGELFF. The CDR3 DNA, read in part, is TGTGCCAGCTCCCGGGACAGCGGAGTCACCGGGGAG. The J gene is TRBJ2-2, the V gene TRBV2; 7 bases match TRBD1. Read coverage stops 3 residues before the CDR3 terminus; the germline J gene supplies the remainder. Germline V gene lookup returns CDR1 SNHLY and CDR2 FYNNEI. CDR3 length equals 15 residues. V shed 8 bases and J 4 bases; nucleotides not matched to a gene: 10.

Concerning this clone: Sequence at one end of the junction differs from germline and may be a read error. Read data end 3 residues before the CDR3 end; the end is taken from the germline J gene. This chain joins TRBV4-2 and TRBJ1-6, with D possibly TRBD1 on 6 matching bases. Germline values: CDR1 LGHNA, CDR2 YNFKEQ. The length of the CDR3 is 16 residues. Incomplete CDR3 DNA: TGCGCCAGCAGCCAAGAGAGGGGAACAGGGAACTCACCC. Its protein product is CASSQERGTGNSP. The full CDR3 protein is CASSQERGTGNSPLHF.

A remark on this clone: The read is 3 residues too short to cover the CDR3 end, so that end is filled in from the germline J gene. This chain links TRBV20-1 with TRBJ2-5, with TRBD2 matching 8 bases. CDR3 length: 12 residues. J gave up 7 bases and V 7 bases, and 8 bases lay outside the gene matches. The germline V gene has CDR1 DFQATT and CDR2 SNEGSKA (reference sequence). CDR3 loop: CSGGTSGGTQYF. Incomplete CDR3 DNA: TGCAGTGGCGGTACTAGCGGCGGGACC.

As concerns this clone: Germline and junction disagree at one end, which may indicate a read error. The read terminates 3 residues before the CDR3 end, so the remaining end is supplied by the germline J gene. In the same sample, other DNA sequences code for this CDR3. This rearrangement joins TRBV10-3 to TRBJ1-3; TRBD1 might be the D (6 bases). The germline gives CDR1 ENHRY, CDR2 SYGVKD. This CDR3 has 14 residues. The DNA read from the CDR3 is TGTGCCATCAAACCGACAGGTCCTGGAAACACT. It encodes CAIKPTGPGNT. The whole CDR3 reads CAIKPTGPGNTIYF.

Remarks on this clone: The sequence runs out 3 residues before the end of the CDR3; the remainder is reconstructed from the germline J gene. V usage is TRBV19 and J usage is TRBJ2-7; perhaps TRBD1 as D (6 bases). The germline V and J ends were trimmed by 6 bases and 4 bases, with 13 bases remaining between them. Germline CDR1 and CDR2: LNHDA and SQIVND (reference sequence). This CDR3 has 13 amino acids. The part of the CDR3 DNA that was read is TGTGCCAGTAGGGAGCAGGGGTCTTACGAG. Translation gives CASREQGSYE. The full CDR3 protein reads CASREQGSYEQYF. Drawing the rest from reference TRBV19 and TRBJ2-7, the complete variable domain is DGGITQSPKYLFRKEGQNVTLSCEQNLNHDAMYWYRQDPGQGLRLIYYSQIVNDFQKGDIAEGYSVSREKKESFPLTVTSAQKNPTAFYLCASREQGSYEQYFGPGTRLTVT.

Concerning this clone: Coverage ceases 3 residues before the CDR3 finishes, and the germline J gene fills in the end. The chain employs TRBV5-1 and TRBJ2-4; TRBD1 might be the D (6 bases). The CDR3 consists of 12 residues. CDR1 and CDR2 from the germline V gene are SGHRS and YFSETQ. The sequenced part of the CDR3 DNA is TGCGCCAGCCGACAGGACAACTATGGT. It codes for CASRQDNYG. Given in full, the CDR3 is CASRQDNYGQYF. The full variable domain, in which reference TRBV5-1 and TRBJ2-4 provide the parts outside the CDR3, is KAGVTQTPRYLIKTRGQQVTLSCSPISGHRSVSWYQQTPGQGLQFLFEYFSETQRNKGNFPGRFSGRQFSNSRSEMNVSTLELGDSALYLCASRQDNYGQYFGAGTRLSVL.

Remarks on this clone: The sequence runs out 3 residues before the end of the CDR3; the remainder is reconstructed from the germline J gene. This rearrangement joins TRBV12-3 or TRBV12-4 to TRBJ1-5; 7 nucleotides agree with TRBD1. J gave up 9 bases and V 4 bases, and 3 bases lay outside the gene matches. The CDR3 runs 12 residues. Partial CDR3 DNA: TGTGCCAGCAGTTACAGGGGTGGGCCC. It encodes CASSYRGGP. The entire CDR3 is CASSYRGGPQHF.

Of note for this clone: The DNA ends 3 residues before the CDR3 does, and the rest of the CDR3 is filled in from the germline J gene. V is TRBV19 and J is TRBJ2-4; 8 nucleotides line up with TRBD2. The CDR3 has 15 amino acids. Germline assignment: CDR1 LNHDA and CDR2 SQIVND (reference sequence). The CDR3 sequence: CASSITDGRGDGQYF. CDR3 bases read: TGTGCCAGTAGTATAACAGACGGGAGGGGAGATGGT.

A word on this clone: The CDR3 end is not reached by the read, which stops 3 residues before it; the germline J gene fills it in. The rearrangement links TRBV7-9 to TRBJ1-1; D remains ambiguous. The CDR3 sequence is 11 residues long. CDR1 is SEHNR, CDR2 FQNEAQ, per germline (reference sequence). The CDR3 spells CASRAEETAFF. CDR3 bases read: TGTGCCAGCAGGGCGGAAGAGACA.

A word on this clone: Read coverage stops 3 residues before the CDR3 terminus; the germline J gene supplies the remainder. The identical CDR3 is also encoded by other nucleotide sequences in the sample. The rearrangement uses TRBV28 and TRBJ1-2; 8 positions match TRBD1. Germline CDR1 and CDR2: MDHEN and SYDVKM. The CDR3 contains 14 residues. CDR3 loop: CASSLPTGGGGYTF. The CDR3 bases that were read are TGTGCCAGCAGTTTACCCACAGGGGGAGGAGGC.

Comment on this clone: The read finishes 3 residues shy of the CDR3 end, and the germline J gene is used to complete it. This chain connects TRBV20-1 to TRBJ2-1, with TRBD1 identical over 7 bases. Germline assignment: CDR1 DFQATT and CDR2 SNEGSKA (reference sequence). The CDR3 covers 15 residues. The junction had 12 bases not matched to a gene; V was cut back by 3 bases and J by 7 bases. The sequenced part of the CDR3 DNA is TGCAGTGCTAGTCCTACCCAGGGGGACCGGAATGAG. It yields the protein CSASPTQGDRNE. The entire CDR3 reads CSASPTQGDRNEQFF.

Comments on this clone: Read coverage stops 3 residues before the CDR3 terminus; the germline J gene supplies the remainder. The V gene is TRBV20-1, the J gene TRBJ1-2; D gene ambiguous. The CDR3 is made up of 15 amino acids. Looked up from germline, CDR1 is DFQATT and CDR2 is SNEGSKA (reference sequence). CDR3 bases read: TGCAGTGCTAGAGATCTAGTGACTAGCACAGATACC. Its translation: CSARDLVTSTDT. The full CDR3 protein is CSARDLVTSTDTYTF.

This chain's CDR3 is CSARSETGSSYEQYF. The DNA read from the CDR3 is TGCAGTGCTAGATCAGAGACGGGGAGCTCCTACGAG. The chain uses TRBV20-1 and TRBJ2-7; maybe TRBD2 (5 bases). The CDR3 end is not reached by the read, which stops 3 residues before it; the germline J gene fills it in. The germline CDR1 and CDR2 sequences are DFQATT and SNEGSKA (reference sequence). This CDR3 contains 15 residues. Deletions cut 2 bases from V and 0 bases from J, with 14 bases between.